This passage covers 8 T cell receptor beta chains from one sample sequenced in a study of T cells in localized non-small cell lung cancer. Some clones are missing from TCRdb's copy, which holds only in-frame ones; the method was immunoSEQ multiplex PCR. The sample records around 25,000 clones, approximately 86% being singletons. The sequencing here drew on peripheral blood, taken before any cancer treatment. The receptor source for this set is a female donor aged 60 or older with stage I lung adenocarcinoma.

The V and J genes are TRBV5-6 and TRBJ1-2; 7 nucleotides agree with TRBD1. Germline V gene sequence: CDR1 SGHDT, CDR2 YYEEEE. The trim removed 3 bases at V and 8 bases at J, leaving 22 bases unmatched. CDR3 length equals 18 residues. CDR3 loop: CASSSETGEVFAREGYTF. In DNA, the CDR3 is TGTGCCAGCAGCTCAGAAACAGGGGAAGTCTTTGCCAGAGAAGGCTACACCTTC.

This chain links TRBV7-9 with TRBJ2-1; the D call may be TRBD1 or TRBD2 (6 bases each). Trimming took 5 bases from V and 5 from J, leaving 19 bases between them. Germline assignment: CDR1 SEHNR and CDR2 FQNEAQ (reference sequence). The CDR3 has 16 residues. This CDR3 is CASSQKGKGGHNEQFF. CDR3 DNA sequence: TGTGCCAGCAGCCAAAAGGGAAAGGGGGGTCACAATGAGCAGTTCTTC.

The chain is built from TRBV6-1 and TRBJ2-3; 8 bases match TRBD2. V lost 7 bases to trimming and J lost 1 base; unmatched junction nucleotides: 7. From germline, CDR1 is MNHNS and CDR2 SASEGT. The CDR3 extends over 15 amino acids. The CDR3 DNA reads TGTGCCAGCACCGGCCGGCGGGAGGGCACAGATACGCAGTATTTT. Translation gives CASTGRREGTDTQYF.

V gene TRBV18 combines with J gene TRBJ2-7; tentatively, D is TRBD2 (6 bases). The germline gives CDR1 KGHSH, CDR2 LQKENI. The CDR3 loop spans 13 amino acids. Trimming removed 6 bases from V and 6 bases from J, with 15 bases in between. CDR3 loop: CASSAGLGGEQYF. In DNA form, the CDR3 reads TGTGCCAGCTCCGCGGGTCTGGGGGGCGAGCAGTACTTC. Full variable domain (outside the CDR3, taken from reference TRBV18 and TRBJ2-7): NAGVMQNPRHLVRRRGQEARLRCSPMKGHSHVYWYRQLPEEGLKFMVYLQKENIIDESGMPKERFSAEFPKEGPSILRIQQVVRGDSAAYFCASSAGLGGEQYFGPGTRLTVT.

Points on this clone: This sample includes further DNA sequences coding for the same CDR3. V is TRBV11-3 and J is TRBJ2-7; a possible D gene is TRBD2 (6 bases). The V and J ends lost 6 bases and 5 bases respectively, with 14 bases between them. The CDR3 covers 13 residues. Germline CDR1 and CDR2: SGHNT and YENEEA. The CDR3: CASSFPSGHEQYF. CDR3 coding DNA: TGTGCCAGCAGTTTTCCCAGCGGGCACGAGCAGTACTTC.

CDR3 DNA sequence: TGCGCCAGCAGTGTTCAAGCTAACTATGGCTACACCTTC. Its protein is CASSVQANYGYTF. The chain couples TRBV10-1 to TRBJ1-2, with D uncertain. The CDR3 is 13 residues long. Deletions cut 4 bases from V and 0 bases from J, with 6 bases between. Germline values: CDR1 WNHNN, CDR2 SYGVQD (reference sequence).

This clone was seen a single time. The V and J genes are TRBV2 and TRBJ2-7; D uncertain. Per the germline V gene, CDR1 is SNHLY and CDR2 is FYNNEI. Trimming pared 1 base from V and 4 bases from J, leaving 8 bases between. The CDR3 spans 13 residues. CDR3: CASSEGVAYEQYF. CDR3 coding DNA: TGTGCCAGCAGTGAAGGGGTGGCTTACGAGCAGTACTTC.

The chain has TRBV30 and TRBJ1-6; possibly TRBD1 for D (5 bases). The CDR3 is 13 residues long. The germline V gene has CDR1 GTSNPN and CDR2 SVGIG (reference sequence). With 3 bases removed from V and 8 bases from J, the gap between germline ends came to 11 bases. In DNA, the CDR3 is TGTGCCTGGAGCCCAGGGAGCGATTCACCCCTCCACTTT. Its protein is CAWSPGSDSPLHF. Using reference TRBV30 and TRBJ1-6 for the parts outside the CDR3, the full variable domain is SQTIHQWPATLVQPVGSPLSLECTVEGTSNPNLYWYRQAAGRGLQLLFYSVGIGQISSEVPQNLSASRPQDRQFILSSKKLLLSDSGFYLCAWSPGSDSPLHFGNGTRLTVT.